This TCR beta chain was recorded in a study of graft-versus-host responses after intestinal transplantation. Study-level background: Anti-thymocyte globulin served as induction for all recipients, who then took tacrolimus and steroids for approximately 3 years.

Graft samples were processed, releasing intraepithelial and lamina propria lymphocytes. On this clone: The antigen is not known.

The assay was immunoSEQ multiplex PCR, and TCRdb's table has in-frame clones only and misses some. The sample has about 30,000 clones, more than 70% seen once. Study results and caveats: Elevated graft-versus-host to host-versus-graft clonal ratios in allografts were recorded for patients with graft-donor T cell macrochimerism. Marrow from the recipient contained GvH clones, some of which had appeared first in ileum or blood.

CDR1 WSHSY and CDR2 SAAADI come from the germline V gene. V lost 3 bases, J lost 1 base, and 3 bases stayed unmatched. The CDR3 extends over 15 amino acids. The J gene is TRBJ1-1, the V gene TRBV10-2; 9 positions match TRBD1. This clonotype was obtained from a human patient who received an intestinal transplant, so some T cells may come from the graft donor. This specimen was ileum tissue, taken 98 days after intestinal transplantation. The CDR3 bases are TGCGCCAGCAGTGAACCGGGACAGGGGAACACTGAAGCTTTCTTT. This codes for CASSEPGQGNTEAFF.